This T cell receptor beta chain derives from a study of blood T cell repertoires in COVID-19. CDR3 size: 15 residues. With 0 bases removed from V and 1 base from J, the gap between germline ends came to 10 bases. The germline V gene encodes CDR1 SQVTM and CDR2 ANQGSEA. Data came from immunoSEQ multiplex PCR; TCRdb stores just in-frame clones and leaves some out. The top ten hold about 6.3% of the sample, which has fewer than 450,000 clones, more than 75% seen once. Source material: peripheral blood. This clonotype originated in a woman between 45 and 65 years old with COVID-19, enrolled during active disease. The chain uses TRBV29-1 and TRBJ1-3; the D is unclear. The CDR3 coding sequence is TGCAGCGTTGAAGATCGTCGGGGATCTGGAAACACCATATATTTT. It translates to CSVEDRRGSGNTIYF.